A single sample gave rise to the 15 T cell receptor beta chains below, sequenced in a study of neurological immune-mediated disorders. Time point defined: technical triplicate 3. TCRdb re-called the 5' RACE reads with MiXCR, one entry per CDR3 protein. Among tens of thousands of distinct CDR3 sequences listed, around a fifth were seen once. Sample: PBMCs. All receptors derive from a man between 60 and 75 years old with HTLV-1-associated myelopathy (HAM/TSP).

This clonotype appeared a few times. V usage is TRBV30 and J usage is TRBJ2-5; D unclear. Per the germline V gene, CDR1 is GTSNPN and CDR2 is SVGIG (reference sequence). V dropped 2 bases and J dropped 3 bases, with 16 bases sitting between them. CDR3 size: 15 residues. The CDR3 coding sequence is TGTGCCTGGAGTAGTAGGCGCTTAACCGAAGAGACCCAGTACTTC. Encoded protein: CAWSSRRLTEETQYF.

This clonotype came up many times. This chain links TRBV12-3 or TRBV12-4 with TRBJ1-1, with 8 nucleotides matching TRBD1. The CDR3 is made up of 14 amino acids. V lost 7 bases and J lost 3; bases outside the gene matches: 7. CDR3 DNA: TGTGCCAGCACATACAGGGGGAAGGACACTGAAGCTTTCTTT. Translating gives CASTYRGKDTEAFF.

This clonotype was counted many times. The rearrangement links TRBV7-2 to TRBJ1-2, with D perhaps TRBD1 (6 bases). This CDR3 contains 13 residues. The germline gives CDR1 SGHTA, CDR2 FQGNSA. V was shortened by 4 bases and J by 4 bases, with 10 bases between the two germline ends. The DNA for the CDR3 is TGTGCCAGCAGCTCCCGGGGGGCCTATGGCTACACCTTC. This codes for CASSSRGAYGYTF.

This clonotype was seen at least ten times. The rearrangement uses TRBV25-1 and TRBJ2-5, with 8 nucleotides matching TRBD1. The V gene's germline CDR1 is MGHDK and CDR2 SYGVNS. V lost 4 bases to trimming and J lost 5 bases; unmatched junction nucleotides: 6. CDR3 length: 14 amino acids. For the CDR3, the DNA is TGTGCCAGCAGTGGGCCAGGGGGCTGGGAGACCCAGTACTTC. Protein product: CASSGPGGWETQYF.

This clonotype was seen only once. The chain joins TRBV20-1 to TRBJ2-7; TRBD1 or TRBD2 may be the D gene (5 bases each). CDR1 is DFQATT, CDR2 SNEGSKA, per germline (reference sequence). Trimming removed 1 base at V and 0 bases at J, with 16 bases between. The CDR3 runs 16 residues. The CDR3 sequence is CSARATGTASSYEQYF. DNA of the CDR3: TGCAGTGCTAGAGCCACCGGGACGGCGAGCTCCTACGAGCAGTACTTC.

This clonotype was detected ten times or more. The J gene is TRBJ2-1, the V gene TRBV20-1; D possibly corresponds to TRBD2 (7 bases). Trimming took 5 bases from V and 5 from J, leaving 16 bases between them. CDR3 length: 14 residues. The V gene's germline CDR1 is DFQATT and CDR2 SNEGSKA (reference sequence). The chain's CDR3 is CSAWEGGGHNEQFF. Here the CDR3 DNA reads TGCAGTGCTTGGGAGGGGGGAGGGCACAATGAGCAGTTCTTC.

This clonotype has at least ten counts. The rearrangement links TRBV5-1 to TRBJ2-7; 9 nucleotides match TRBD2. Germline assignment: CDR1 SGHRS and CDR2 YFSETQ. V lost 4 bases to trimming and J lost 5 bases; unmatched junction nucleotides: 10. The CDR3 has 15 residues. Written as DNA, the CDR3 is TGCGCCAGCAGCCTCTCTGGGACTAGCTACGACGAGCAGTACTTC. It encodes CASSLSGTSYDEQYF.

In its sample, this clonotype was seen many times. This chain joins TRBV13 and TRBJ1-1, with 9 nucleotides matching TRBD1. CDR3 length: 14 amino acids. V dropped 5 bases and J dropped 5; count of bases not matched to a gene: 6. Per germline, CDR1 PRHDT and CDR2 FYEKMQ (reference sequence). As DNA, the CDR3 is TGTGCCAGCAGCACGGGACAGGGCGGGACTGAAGCTTTCTTT. Translation gives CASSTGQGGTEAFF.

V and J are TRBV12-3 or TRBV12-4 and TRBJ2-7, with 9 bases aligning to TRBD2. CDR3 length: 15 residues. V gave up 2 bases and J gave up 6 bases; unmatched junction bases: 8. The CDR3 DNA sequence: TGTGCCAGCAGTTTATCGGGCGGGAGGGCCGCCGAGCAGTACTTC. This sequence encodes CASSLSGGRAAEQYF.

This chain connects TRBV5-1 to TRBJ2-7, with 10 bases lining up with TRBD1. The CDR3 runs 12 residues. Trimming removed 7 bases from V and 8 bases from J; junction bases left unmatched: 6. Germline-derived CDR1 and CDR2 are SGHRS and YFSETQ. As DNA, the CDR3 is TGCGCCAGCCAGGAGACAGGGGGCCAGCAGTACTTC. Encoded protein: CASQETGGQQYF. Together with reference TRBV5-1 and TRBJ2-7, the CDR3 gives the full variable domain: KAGVTQTPRYLIKTRGQQVTLSCSPISGHRSVSWYQQTPGQGLQFLFEYFSETQRNKGNFPGRFSGRQFSNSRSEMNVSTLELGDSALYLCASQETGGQQYFGPGTRLTVT.

This clonotype was observed many times. The chain has TRBV20-1 and TRBJ2-3, with TRBD2 identical over 7 bases. Germline V gene data show CDR1 as DFQATT and CDR2 as SNEGSKA (reference sequence). CDR3 length: 13 amino acids. V lost 5 bases to trimming and J lost 7 bases; unmatched junction nucleotides: 9. CDR3 residues: CSAGGAGENTQYF. The CDR3 nucleotides read TGCAGTGCTGGCGGGGCGGGAGAGAATACGCAGTATTTT.

This clonotype came up many times. The chain recombines TRBV2 with TRBJ1-1; D not certain. The CDR3 loop spans 13 amino acids. Germline V gene sequence: CDR1 SNHLY, CDR2 FYNNEI. V dropped 6 bases and J dropped 5 bases, with 13 bases sitting between them. The CDR3: CASSRSGMTEAFF. CDR3 coding DNA: TGTGCCAGCAGCCGCTCAGGTATGACTGAAGCTTTCTTT.

This clonotype was observed many times. The chain has TRBV5-1 and TRBJ1-1; 7 nucleotides match TRBD1. CDR3 length equals 12 residues. The germline CDR1 and CDR2 sequences are SGHRS and YFSETQ. V lost 6 bases to trimming and J lost 4 bases; unmatched junction nucleotides: 3. The CDR3 DNA follows: TGCGCCAGCAAAGCAGGGGGCACTGAAGCTTTCTTT. This translates into CASKAGGTEAFF.

The chain links TRBV27 to TRBJ2-7; TRBD1 matches 8 bases. V lost 5 bases to trimming and J lost 5 bases; unmatched junction nucleotides: 8. Germline lookup yields CDR1 MNHEY and CDR2 SMNVEV (reference sequence). There are 14 residues in the CDR3. The CDR3 DNA sequence: TGTGCCAGCAGTCCGCGGACAGGGTTGAACGAGCAGTACTTC. It translates to CASSPRTGLNEQYF.

The V call is TRBV20-1, the J call TRBJ2-3, with D maybe TRBD2 (6 bases). V shed 5 bases and J shed 1 base, with 19 bases lying between them. Germline V CDR1 and CDR2: DFQATT, SNEGSKA (reference sequence). There are 16 residues in the CDR3. CDR3 loop: CSARPPSVVRTDTQYF. The DNA for the CDR3 is TGCAGTGCTCGACCCCCTAGCGTGGTTCGCACAGATACGCAGTATTTT.